The subject of this entry is one TCR beta chain. As yet, its antigen is unknown. One end of the junction does not line up with germline, which may come from a read error. This sample stems from a study of OX40 agonist ivuxolimab in advanced cancers. Study-wide background: Patients receiving dose escalation had hepatocellular carcinoma, melanoma, renal cell or head and neck cancer. The study's findings and limits: The authors did not determine the antigen specificity of the expanded peripheral T cells.

The CDR3 length is 14 residues. Germline V gene lookup returns CDR1 LNHNV and CDR2 YYDKDF (reference sequence). Generated by immunoSEQ multiplex PCR, the TCRdb table keeps only in-frame clones and is missing some. The table has tens of thousands of clones, 85% to 95% seen once. The chain carries TRBV15 and TRBJ1-1, with 8 bases fitting TRBD1. The receptor comes from an adult with an advanced solid tumor such as melanoma, head and neck, liver or kidney cancer. The source was CD4+ or CD8+ T cells sorted from blood, collected in a trial of the OX40 agonist ivuxolimab. The CDR3 nucleotides are TGTGCCACCAGCGGAGAGACAGGGGTGGCTGAAGCTTTCTTT. Residues: CATSGETGVAEAFF. The complete variable domain, with remaining parts taken from reference TRBV15 and TRBJ1-1, reads DAMVIQNPRYQVTQFGKPVTLSCSQTLNHNVMYWYQQKSSQAPKLLFHYYDKDFNNEADTPDNFQSRRPNTSFCFLDIRSPGLGDTAMYLCATSGETGVAEAFFGQGTRLTVV.